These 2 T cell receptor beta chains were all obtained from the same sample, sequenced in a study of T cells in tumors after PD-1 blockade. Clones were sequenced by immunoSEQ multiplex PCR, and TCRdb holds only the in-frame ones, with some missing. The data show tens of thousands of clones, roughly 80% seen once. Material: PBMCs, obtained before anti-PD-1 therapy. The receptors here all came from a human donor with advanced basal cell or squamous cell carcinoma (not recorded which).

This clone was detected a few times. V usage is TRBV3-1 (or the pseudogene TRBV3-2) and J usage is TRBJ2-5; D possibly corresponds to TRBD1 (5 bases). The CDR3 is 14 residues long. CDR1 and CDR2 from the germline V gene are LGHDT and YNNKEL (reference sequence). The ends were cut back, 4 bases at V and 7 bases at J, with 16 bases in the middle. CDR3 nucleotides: TGTGCCAGCAGCCGGGCCAGGGCCCCGGGGACCCAGTACTTC. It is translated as CASSRARAPGTQYF.

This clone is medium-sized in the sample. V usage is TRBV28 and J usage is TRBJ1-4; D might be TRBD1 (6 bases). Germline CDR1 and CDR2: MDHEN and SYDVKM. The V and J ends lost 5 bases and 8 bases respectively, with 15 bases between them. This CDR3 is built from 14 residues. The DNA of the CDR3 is TGTGCCAGCAGTCCGGACAGTGAGGGAGAAAAACTGTTTTTT. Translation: CASSPDSEGEKLFF.